The sequence of this T cell receptor beta chain was determined in a study of OX40 agonist ivuxolimab in advanced cancers. The table came from immunoSEQ multiplex PCR; TCRdb's copy has only in-frame clones and leaves some out. This table has 25,000 to 35,000 clones, over 60% appearing once. The trim removed 3 bases at V and 5 bases at J, leaving 2 bases unmatched. Germline V lookup: CDR1 LNHDA, CDR2 SQIVND (reference sequence). The CDR3 has 14 amino acids. Sequencing was performed on CD4+ or CD8+ T cells sorted from blood, taken in a trial of the OX40 agonist ivuxolimab. The rearrangement joins TRBV19 to TRBJ2-1; TRBD1 aligns across 9 bases. This sequence was found in an adult with an advanced solid tumor such as melanoma, head and neck, liver or kidney cancer. The CDR3 DNA sequence: TGTGCCAGTAGTATGGACAGGGGCGACAATGAGCAGTTCTTC. Translating gives CASSMDRGDNEQFF.